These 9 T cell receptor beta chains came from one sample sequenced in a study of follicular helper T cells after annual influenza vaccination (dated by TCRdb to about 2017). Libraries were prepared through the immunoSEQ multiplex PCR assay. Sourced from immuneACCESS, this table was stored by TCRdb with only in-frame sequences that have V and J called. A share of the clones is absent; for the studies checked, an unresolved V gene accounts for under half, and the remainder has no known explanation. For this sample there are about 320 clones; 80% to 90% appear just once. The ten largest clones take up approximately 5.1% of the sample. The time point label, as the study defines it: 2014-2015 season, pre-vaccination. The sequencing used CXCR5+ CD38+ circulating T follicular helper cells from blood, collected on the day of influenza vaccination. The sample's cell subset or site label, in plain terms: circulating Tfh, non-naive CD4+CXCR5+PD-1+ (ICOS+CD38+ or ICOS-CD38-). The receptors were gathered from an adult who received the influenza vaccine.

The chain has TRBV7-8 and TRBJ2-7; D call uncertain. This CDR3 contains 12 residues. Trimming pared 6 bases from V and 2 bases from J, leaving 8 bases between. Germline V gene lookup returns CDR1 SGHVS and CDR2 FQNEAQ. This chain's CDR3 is CASSPSAYEQYF. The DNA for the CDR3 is TGTGCCAGCAGTCCTAGTGCCTACGAGCAGTACTTC.

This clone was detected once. As DNA, the CDR3 is TGCGCCAGCAGCCAATCTGGACAGTTGAACACTGAAGCTTTCTTT. Translation gives CASSQSGQLNTEAFF. V gene TRBV4-3 combines with J gene TRBJ1-1; D may be TRBD1 (6 bases). The V and J ends lost 2 bases and 0 bases respectively, with 10 bases between them. This CDR3 is built from 15 residues. The germline CDR1 and CDR2 sequences are LGHNA and YSLEER.

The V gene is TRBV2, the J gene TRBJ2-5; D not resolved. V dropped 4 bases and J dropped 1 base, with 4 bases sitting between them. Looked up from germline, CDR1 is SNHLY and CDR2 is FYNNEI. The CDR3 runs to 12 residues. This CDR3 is CASSVFQETQYF. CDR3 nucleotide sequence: TGTGCCAGCAGTGTATTCCAAGAGACCCAGTACTTC.

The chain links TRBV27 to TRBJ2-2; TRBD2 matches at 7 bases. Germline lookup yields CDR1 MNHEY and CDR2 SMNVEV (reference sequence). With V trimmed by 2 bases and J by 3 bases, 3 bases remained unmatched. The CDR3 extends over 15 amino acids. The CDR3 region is CASSLGLADTGELFF. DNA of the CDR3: TGTGCCAGCAGTTTAGGGCTAGCGGACACCGGGGAGCTGTTTTTT.

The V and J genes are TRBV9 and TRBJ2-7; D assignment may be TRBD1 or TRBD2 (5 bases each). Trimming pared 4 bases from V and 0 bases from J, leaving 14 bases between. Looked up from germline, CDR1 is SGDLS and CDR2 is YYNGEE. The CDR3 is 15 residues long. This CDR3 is CASSLHGDLSYEQYF. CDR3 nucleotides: TGTGCCAGCAGCCTCCACGGGGACCTCTCCTACGAGCAGTACTTC.

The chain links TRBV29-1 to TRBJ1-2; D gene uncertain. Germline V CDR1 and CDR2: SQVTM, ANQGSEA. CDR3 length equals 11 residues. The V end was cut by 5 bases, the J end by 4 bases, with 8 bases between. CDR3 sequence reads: CSVSDGYGYTF. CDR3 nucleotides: TGCAGCGTTTCGGACGGCTATGGCTACACCTTC.

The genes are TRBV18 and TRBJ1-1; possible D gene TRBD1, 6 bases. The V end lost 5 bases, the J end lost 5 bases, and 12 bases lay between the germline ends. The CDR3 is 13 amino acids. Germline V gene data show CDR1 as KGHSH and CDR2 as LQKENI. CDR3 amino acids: CASSGQLGTEAFF. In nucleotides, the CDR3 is TGTGCCAGCTCAGGACAGCTGGGAACTGAAGCTTTCTTT.

CDR3 sequence: CASSYSKLSQETQYF. For the CDR3, the DNA is TGTGCCAGCAGTTACTCGAAGTTGTCCCAAGAGACCCAGTACTTC. V is TRBV6-5 and J is TRBJ2-5; D gene unclear. V was clipped by 0 bases and J by 1 base, with 9 bases between them. The CDR3 length is 15 residues. CDR1 and CDR2 (germline): MNHEY, SVGAGI.

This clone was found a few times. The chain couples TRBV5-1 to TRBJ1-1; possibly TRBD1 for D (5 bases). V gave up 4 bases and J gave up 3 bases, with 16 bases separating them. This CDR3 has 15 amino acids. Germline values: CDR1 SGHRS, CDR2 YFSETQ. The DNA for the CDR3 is TGCGCCAGCAGCCCGGGGGAGGTCGCACACACTGAAGCTTTCTTT. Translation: CASSPGEVAHTEAFF.